Presented here are 9 T cell receptor beta chains from one specimen sequenced in a study of beta chain features in type 1 diabetes. Every isolated RNA sample was fully reverse transcribed, so sequencing captured expressed TCRB transcripts. Using immunoSEQ multiplex PCR, the repertoire was profiled, and TCRdb retains in-frame clones only, with some absent. The repertoire holds tens of thousands of clones, with roughly 50% as singletons. Sequencing used stem cell memory CD4+ T cells from blood. The receptors here all came from a woman aged 25 to 39 in good health.

In its sample, this clone was seen a few times. The chain has TRBV5-4 and TRBJ2-7; TRBD2 aligns across 8 bases. V was pared by 4 bases and J by 3 bases, with 6 bases of the junction left unmatched. CDR1 and CDR2 (germline): SGHNT, YYREEE (reference sequence). This CDR3 has 14 residues. For the CDR3, the DNA is TGTGCCAGCAGCCTTCTCGGGACTAGCTACGAGCAGTACTTC. Translating gives CASSLLGTSYEQYF.

A few counts support this clone. The chain is built from TRBV5-4 and TRBJ1-2; 7 bases are a match to TRBD1. V was pared by 2 bases and J by 2 bases, with 6 bases of the junction left unmatched. This CDR3 is built from 15 residues. Germline loops: CDR1 SGHNT, CDR2 YYREEE (reference sequence). The DNA of the CDR3 is TGTGCCAGCAGCTTTGGGACAGTGAACAACTATGGCTACACCTTC. It specifies CASSFGTVNNYGYTF. Filled out from reference TRBV5-4 and TRBJ1-2, the complete variable domain reads ETGVTQSPTHLIKTRGQQVTLRCSSQSGHNTVSWYQQALGQGPQFIFQYYREEENGRGNFPPRFSGLQFPNYSSELNVNALELDDSALYLCASSFGTVNNYGYTFGSGTRLTVV.

The rearrangement joins TRBV5-4 to TRBJ2-1; 8 bases align to TRBD2. The junction had 7 bases not matched to a gene; V was cut back by 1 base and J by 7 bases. Germline-derived CDR1 and CDR2 are SGHNT and YYREEE (reference sequence). The CDR3 runs to 15 residues. The CDR3 DNA sequence: TGTGCCAGCAGCTTGAGAACTAGCGGAGTGAATGAGCAGTTCTTC. Its protein is CASSLRTSGVNEQFF.

V usage is TRBV4-3 and J usage is TRBJ2-2, with 13 bases identical to TRBD2. V trimming: 1 base; J trimming: 5 bases; junction bases outside the gene matches: 4. This CDR3 region has 17 residues. The germline CDR1 and CDR2 sequences are LGHNA and YSLEER. The CDR3 protein is CASSQGLLAGGTGELFF. Written as DNA, the CDR3 is TGCGCCAGCAGCCAAGGCCTACTAGCGGGAGGGACCGGGGAGCTGTTTTTT.

The chain combines TRBV5-4 with TRBJ1-1, with TRBD1 matching 8 bases. CDR3 length: 15 amino acids. The germline V gene has CDR1 SGHNT and CDR2 YYREEE (reference sequence). J lost 5 bases, V lost 7 bases, and 13 bases had no gene match. In DNA form, the CDR3 reads TGTGCCAGCGGAGGTGGCCAGGGGGCCGTGACTGAAGCTTTCTTT. Translated, it gives CASGGGQGAVTEAFF.

This clone has more than one count but fewer than ten. This rearrangement joins TRBV2 to TRBJ2-6, with a possible D match to TRBD1 (6 bases). V was clipped by 6 bases and J by 0 bases, with 9 bases between them. CDR1 and CDR2 (germline): SNHLY, FYNNEI. The CDR3 loop spans 15 amino acids. The chain's CDR3 is CASSEQGSGANVLTF. Written as DNA, the CDR3 is TGTGCCAGCAGCGAACAGGGCTCTGGGGCCAACGTCCTGACTTTC. Drawing the rest from reference TRBV2 and TRBJ2-6, the complete variable domain is EPEVTQTPSHQVTQMGQEVILRCVPISNHLYFYWYRQILGQKVEFLVSFYNNEISEKSEIFDDQFSVERPDGSNFTLKIRSTKLEDSAMYFCASSEQGSGANVLTFGAGSRLTVL.

The chain recombines TRBV9 with TRBJ2-2, with 10 bases aligning to TRBD1. Germline V lookup: CDR1 SGDLS, CDR2 YYNGEE. The CDR3 contains 15 residues. V lost 3 bases to trimming and J lost 4 bases; unmatched junction nucleotides: 3. The CDR3: CASSERTGGTGELFF. Here the CDR3 DNA reads TGTGCCAGCAGCGAACGGACAGGGGGCACCGGGGAGCTGTTTTTT.

This clone was counted only a few times. CDR3 coding DNA: TGCGCCAGCAGCCCCTCCCCCGCGGGAGTAGGGGGATATGCGAATGAGCAGTTCTTC. This gives the protein CASSPSPAGVGGYANEQFF. The chain is built from TRBV4-3 and TRBJ2-1; D might be TRBD2 (7 bases). This CDR3 spans 19 amino acids. Trimming left V 4 bases short and J 7 bases short, with 29 bases between. Germline-derived CDR1 and CDR2 are LGHNA and YSLEER.

The V gene is TRBV19, the J gene TRBJ1-1, with D possibly being TRBD1 (5 bases). CDR3 length: 14 amino acids. Germline V gives CDR1 LNHDA, CDR2 SQIVND (reference sequence). V was trimmed by 4 bases and J by 4 bases, leaving 13 bases between them. The CDR3: CASSKGLFPTEAFF. The CDR3 region has the DNA TGTGCCAGTAGTAAGGGACTATTCCCCACTGAAGCTTTCTTT.